This paragraph covers one T cell receptor beta chain sequence. Only in-frame clones appear in the TCRdb table, and some are missing; sequencing was by immunoSEQ multiplex PCR. The table records tens of thousands of clones, about 86% of them present only once. The data were obtained in a study of blood T cell repertoires in COVID-19. Looking at the study overall: Italy, Spain and the United States were the sources of the convalescent and acute COVID-19 samples.

CDR3 length: 15 residues. CDR1 and CDR2 from the germline V gene are SGHVS and FNYEAQ. J was trimmed by 6 bases and V by 5 bases; bases with no gene match: 8. Sequencing was performed on peripheral blood. The origin of this receptor is a woman older than 75 with COVID-19, enrolled during active disease. The chain is built from TRBV7-6 and TRBJ2-1, with 9 bases matching TRBD2. In DNA form, the CDR3 reads TGTGCCAGCAGCCGTTCGGGACTAGCAAGCAATGAGCAGTTCTTC. Its protein product is CASSRSGLASNEQFF.